A selection of T cell receptor beta chains follows, all from one sample in a study of T cells in Graves' hyperthyroidism and ophthalmopathy. TCRdb re-called the multiplex PCR reads through MiXCR, storing one row per CDR3 protein. The data contain about 640,000 distinct CDR3 sequences, about 14% of them seen just once; the ten biggest clones take up around an eighth. Sequenced sample: blood. The receptors here all came from a woman aged 45 to 65 with Graves' ophthalmopathy. Both conserved end residues are part of each CDR3. The D gene is left open where the match is weak. The size of a clone is reported for some rows only, either as once, few or many, or as a class for expanded clones.

j_call,clone_size,v_call,d_call,cdr3_aa,cdr3_nt
TRBJ2-7,-,TRBV30,TRBD1,CAWNSGTGAEQYF,TGTGCCTGGAATTCCGGGACAGGGGCCGAGCAGTACTTC
TRBJ2-7,many,TRBV29-1,TRBD1,CSVVRTGEIYEQYF,TGCAGCGTTGTACGGACAGGGGAGATCTACGAGCAGTACTTC
TRBJ2-1,many,TRBV28,-,CASSLSPSRSSYNEQFF,TGTGCCAGCAGTTTATCCCCTAGCAGAAGCTCCTACAATGAGCAGTTCTTC
TRBJ2-7,many,TRBV7-2,TRBD2,CASSNRTSGRGRSYEQYF,TGTGCCAGCAGCAATAGGACTAGCGGGAGGGGAAGGTCCTACGAGCAGTACTTC
TRBJ1-1,many,TRBV3-1,-,CASSLPMNTEAFF,TGTGCCAGCAGCCTCCCAATGAACACTGAAGCTTTCTTT
TRBJ2-5,-,TRBV5-5,TRBD2,CASSSREARLSTQYF,TGTGCCAGCAGCTCGCGGGAGGCCCGATTGAGTACCCAGTACTTC
TRBJ2-3,few,TRBV24-1,TRBD1,CATSDIGQGASTQYF,TGTGCCACCAGTGATATAGGACAGGGGGCGAGTACGCAGTATTTT
TRBJ2-1,many,TRBV11-2,-,CASSLVIGAYNEQFF,TGTGCCAGCAGCTTAGTGATTGGCGCCTACAATGAGCAGTTCTTC
TRBJ1-2,many,TRBV2,-,CASSGGTDYGYTF,TGTGCCAGCAGTGGCGGGACCGACTATGGCTACACCTTC
TRBJ2-6,many,TRBV6-1,-,CASRDQERANVLTF,TGTGCCAGCAGGGACCAGGAGAGGGCCAACGTCCTGACTTTC
TRBJ2-7,many,TRBV6-1,-,CASSDQANYEQYF,TGTGCCAGCAGTGACCAGGCCAACTACGAGCAGTACTTC
TRBJ2-3,many,TRBV7-2,-,CASSSTTPGSTQYF,TGTGCCAGCAGCTCCACTACTCCAGGAAGTACGCAGTATTTT
TRBJ1-1,many,TRBV12-5,-,CASGLFGGRLNTEAFF,TGTGCTAGTGGTTTGTTCGGGGGACGACTGAACACTGAAGCTTTCTTT
TRBJ1-2,many,TRBV27,TRBD1,CASSHGQGAGYGYTF,TGTGCCAGCAGTCACGGACAGGGGGCGGGCTATGGCTACACCTTC